The 5 T cell receptor beta chains listed next were all sequenced from one sample in a study of breast tumors, draining lymph nodes, adjacent tissues. Axillary draining lymph nodes of breast cancer patients supplied the node samples. TCRdb passed the multiplex PCR reads through MiXCR, listing each CDR3 protein once. The table shows around 150,000 distinct CDR3 sequences, with 20% to 25% occurring only once. Sequencing used axillary lymph node tissue. The receptors shown here come from a female donor with breast cancer. Some clones in this sample may be carry-over from other donors' samples.

The table lists this clonotype with many counts. This chain connects TRBV15 to TRBJ1-5; 10 nucleotides align to TRBD1. Trimming took 5 bases from V and 3 from J; bases not matched to a gene: 7. Germline loops: CDR1 LNHNV, CDR2 YYDKDF (reference sequence). The CDR3 is 16 residues long. For the CDR3, the DNA is TGTGCCACCAGCCCTTGGACAGGGGGTCCCAATCAGCCCCAGCATTTT. It is translated as CATSPWTGGPNQPQHF.

To note about this clonotype: This may arise from a read error, as a much more abundant clone is one base away. This chain connects TRBV20-1 to TRBJ1-2; no clear D. CDR3 length equals 12 residues. CDR1 and CDR2 (germline): DFQATT, SNEGSKA (reference sequence). Trimming shortened V by 6 bases and J by 8 bases, and 16 bases separated the two germline ends. CDR3 coding DNA: TGCAGTGCCGCAGATAGATCGGAAGGCTACACCTTC. As protein: CSAADRSEGYTF.

This clonotype occurred a few times. This chain uses TRBV12-3 or TRBV12-4 with TRBJ2-6; D may be TRBD1 or TRBD2 (7 bases each). CDR3 length: 17 residues. The V end was cut by 7 bases, the J end by 2 bases, with 18 bases between. In nucleotides, the CDR3 is TGTGCCAGCACCCCGACGGCAGGGGGGGCTGGGGCCAACGTCCTGACTTTC. Translation: CASTPTAGGAGANVLTF.

As regards this clonotype: This sequence may be a read error, since a much larger clone differs from it by one base. Written as DNA, the CDR3 is TGTGCCAGCAGCGTAGGGGTGGGGGAGGGCCAAGAGACCCGGTACTTC. Its translation: CASSVGVGEGQETRYF. The chain carries TRBV9 and TRBJ2-5; 7 bases fit TRBD2. This CDR3 is built from 16 residues. Germline CDR1 is SGDLS and CDR2 is YYNGEE.

This clonotype was picked up many times. The rearrangement uses TRBV2 and TRBJ2-7, with 9 bases aligning to TRBD2. Germline V CDR1 and CDR2: SNHLY, FYNNEI. The CDR3 consists of 17 residues. J was trimmed by 5 bases and V by 0 bases; bases with no gene match: 11. In DNA, the CDR3 is TGTGCCAGCAGTGAAGCGGGGGCAGCGGGAGGTTCGGACGAGCAGTACTTC. It yields the protein CASSEAGAAGGSDEQYF.